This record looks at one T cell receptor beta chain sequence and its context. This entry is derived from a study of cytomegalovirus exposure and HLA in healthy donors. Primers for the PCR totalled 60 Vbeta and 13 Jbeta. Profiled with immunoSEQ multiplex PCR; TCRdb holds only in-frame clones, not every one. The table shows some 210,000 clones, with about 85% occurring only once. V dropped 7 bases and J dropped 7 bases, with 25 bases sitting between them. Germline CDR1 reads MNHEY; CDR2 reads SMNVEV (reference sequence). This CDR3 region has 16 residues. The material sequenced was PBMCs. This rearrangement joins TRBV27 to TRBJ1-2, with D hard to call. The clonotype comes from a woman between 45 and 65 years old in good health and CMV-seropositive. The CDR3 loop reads CASTPGGAFGRGGYTF. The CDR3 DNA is TGTGCCAGCACCCCCGGAGGAGCATTCGGACGCGGTGGCTACACCTTC.